This note documents a single T cell receptor (beta chain) sequence. The CDR3 contains 14 residues. Germline V gene data show CDR1 as SGHNT and CDR2 as YENEEA. Trimming cost V 5 bases and J 4 bases; bases outside gene matches: 6. These data come from a study of blood T cell repertoires in COVID-19. Study background: The cDNA or gDNA used as material had been derived from T cells, B-cell-depleted T cells, or PBMCs.

Sequencing was performed with immunoSEQ multiplex PCR; in TCRdb, only in-frame clones are kept and a portion is missing. The repertoire includes approximately 440,000 clones, about nine tenths of them detected once, and 10% to 15% sits in the top ten. This sequence joins TRBV11-3 and TRBJ2-3, with 7 bases identical to TRBD2. Sequenced material: peripheral blood. This receptor was identified in a woman in her fifties or sixties with COVID-19, enrolled during active disease. CDR3 DNA: TGTGCCAGCAGCGCCCGGACTAGACCAGATACGCAGTATTTT. Its translation is CASSARTRPDTQYF.